The 16 T cell receptor beta chains in this list originate from one sample, sequenced in a study of early stage breast cancer tumors. Profiling relied on immunoSEQ multiplex PCR, and the TCRdb table lists in-frame clones only, not all of them. The data show about 72,000 clones, approximately 79% seen once. What was sequenced was blood. Source of these receptors: a person in their sixties or seventies with breast cancer.

The rearrangement uses TRBV18 and TRBJ2-2; tentative D call: TRBD1 (6 bases). The CDR3 is 14 amino acids. Per germline, CDR1 KGHSH and CDR2 LQKENI. The ends were cut back, 8 bases at V and 0 bases at J, with 10 bases in the middle. The CDR3 sequence: CASVRDTNTGELFF. The CDR3 nucleotides are TGTGCCAGCGTCAGGGACACGAACACCGGGGAGCTGTTTTTT.

The J gene is TRBJ1-3, the V gene TRBV9; D is unclear. CDR1 is SGDLS and CDR2 is YYNGEE in the germline V gene. CDR3 length: 16 residues. The ends were cut back, 1 base at V and 0 bases at J, with 11 bases in the middle. The CDR3 is CASSVRPTISGNTIYF. In nucleotides, the CDR3 is TGTGCCAGCAGCGTACGCCCCACTATCTCTGGAAACACCATATATTTT.

This clone has more than one count but fewer than ten. The chain is built from TRBV5-5 and TRBJ2-1; D remains unclear. The CDR3 loop spans 11 amino acids. V was cut by 4 bases and J by 10 bases, with 9 bases left in between. Germline values: CDR1 SGHKS, CDR2 YYEKEE (reference sequence). The CDR3 here is CASSRALEQFF. CDR3 coding DNA: TGTGCCAGCAGCCGCGCCCTGGAGCAGTTCTTC.

This chain connects TRBV2 to TRBJ2-3; TRBD2 agrees at 7 bases. The CDR3 is made up of 14 amino acids. J was trimmed by 2 bases and V by 7 bases; bases with no gene match: 6. Germline CDR1 reads SNHLY; CDR2 reads FYNNEI. In DNA, the CDR3 is TGTGCCAGCATGGGGGGGGTTGTCACAGATACGCAGTATTTT. This translates into CASMGGVVTDTQYF.

The V call is TRBV27, the J call TRBJ1-2; D not resolved. The length of the CDR3 is 15 residues. Trimming pared 3 bases from V and 6 bases from J, leaving 17 bases between. The germline CDR1 and CDR2 sequences are MNHEY and SMNVEV (reference sequence). DNA of the CDR3: TGTGCCAGCAGTTTTGACAAGCCCGGAAAAAATGGCTACACCTTC. Its translation is CASSFDKPGKNGYTF.

With regard to this clone: Other nucleotide sequences in the sample specify the same CDR3. V is TRBV9 and J is TRBJ2-7; 9 nucleotides line up with TRBD1. The CDR3 loop spans 15 amino acids. Germline V gene sequence: CDR1 SGDLS, CDR2 YYNGEE. Trimming took 5 bases from V and 6 from J; bases not matched to a gene: 12. CDR3 coding DNA: TGTGCCAGCAGTGCCTCACAGGGGGCTACTGGCGAGCAGTACTTC. Translated: CASSASQGATGEQYF.

The J gene is TRBJ1-1, the V gene TRBV6-1; D call uncertain. The CDR3 runs to 13 residues. Germline CDR1 is MNHNS and CDR2 is SASEGT. V was shortened by 7 bases and J by 7 bases, with 16 bases between the two germline ends. CDR3 amino acids: CASNDGRNLEAFF. CDR3 coding DNA: TGTGCCAGCAATGATGGGAGGAACCTTGAAGCTTTCTTT.

This chain links TRBV6-1 with TRBJ1-6; D is uncertain. Germline V CDR1 and CDR2: MNHNS, SASEGT. CDR3 length equals 16 residues. Trimming took 1 base from V and 7 from J, leaving 14 bases between them. CDR3 protein: CASSEGFKLRNSPLHF. DNA for the CDR3: TGTGCCAGCAGTGAAGGTTTCAAACTAAGGAATTCACCCCTCCACTTT.

This chain joins TRBV5-4 and TRBJ2-5; TRBD1 agrees at 8 bases. Germline V gene lookup returns CDR1 SGHNT and CDR2 YYREEE (reference sequence). The CDR3 extends over 16 amino acids. The ends lost 3 bases at V and 4 bases at J; junction bases unmatched: 11. The CDR3 nucleotides read TGTGCCAGCAGCTCGAGGGACAGGTTGATGGGAGAGACCCAGTACTTC. Encoded protein: CASSSRDRLMGETQYF.

The chain recombines TRBV19 with TRBJ2-5; 7 nucleotides align to TRBD1. This CDR3 spans 14 amino acids. V was clipped by 6 bases and J by 2 bases; unmatched bases: 6. The germline V gene has CDR1 LNHDA and CDR2 SQIVND (reference sequence). The CDR3 region has the DNA TGTGCCAGTAGCGGGTTGACAGGGCAAGAGACCCAGTACTTC. Its translation: CASSGLTGQETQYF.

This chain uses TRBV19 with TRBJ1-5, with TRBD1 matching over 8 bases. The CDR3 contains 17 residues. J gave up 6 bases and V 6 bases, and 16 bases lay outside the gene matches. CDR1 LNHDA and CDR2 SQIVND come from the germline V gene (reference sequence). CDR3 sequence (DNA): TGTGCCAGTAGCAACAACCGACAGGGGACTGGACCTCAGCCCCAGCATTTT. It encodes CASSNNRQGTGPQPQHF.

The CDR3 coding sequence is TGTGCCATCAGTGGACAGGGTGAAGCTTTCTTT. Protein: CAISGQGEAFF. This sequence joins TRBV10-3 and TRBJ1-1; the match to TRBD1 covers 7 bases. The V and J ends lost 4 bases and 7 bases, in that order; junction bases with no gene match: 0. Germline assignment: CDR1 ENHRY and CDR2 SYGVKD. The CDR3 covers 11 residues.

This clone was seen more than once but under ten times. Different DNA sequences within this sample yield the same CDR3. This rearrangement joins TRBV11-2 to TRBJ2-5; D remains unclear. Germline V lookup: CDR1 SGHAT, CDR2 FQNNGV. The CDR3 has 11 amino acids. The germline V and J ends were trimmed by 5 bases and 2 bases, with 3 bases remaining between them. CDR3 sequence: CASSLQETQYF. In DNA, the CDR3 is TGTGCCAGCAGCCTACAAGAGACCCAGTACTTC.

V gene TRBV6-1 combines with J gene TRBJ2-5; 13 bases match TRBD2. CDR3 length: 17 residues. Germline V CDR1 and CDR2: MNHNS, SASEGT. After removal of 3 bases from V and 5 bases from J, the junction contained 9 bases not matched to a gene. CDR3 in amino acids: CASSEPLGLAGVETQYF. The DNA of the CDR3 is TGTGCCAGCAGTGAGCCCCTCGGACTAGCGGGAGTGGAGACCCAGTACTTC.

The chain is built from TRBV7-8 and TRBJ1-5, with D maybe TRBD1 (5 bases). The CDR3 sequence is 14 residues long. Per the germline V gene, CDR1 is SGHVS and CDR2 is FQNEAQ. The V end was cut by 1 base, the J end by 6 bases, with 10 bases between. The CDR3, as DNA: TGTGCCAGCAGCTTAGTTGAGGGGCCTCAGCCCCAGCATTTT. It yields the protein CASSLVEGPQPQHF. Looking up the rest from reference TRBV7-8 and TRBJ1-5 gives the full variable domain: GAGVSQSPRYKVAKRGQDVALRCDPISGHVSLFWYQQALGQGPEFLTYFQNEAQLDKSGLPSDRFFAERPEGSVSTLKIQRTQQEDSAVYLCASSLVEGPQPQHFGDGTRLSIL.

The chain has TRBV15 and TRBJ1-5, with D unresolved. The CDR3 is 14 amino acids. Germline CDR1 and CDR2: LNHNV and YYDKDF (reference sequence). V was clipped by 0 bases and J by 6 bases, with 9 bases between them. The chain's CDR3 is CATSRDLGGQPQHF. CDR3 DNA: TGTGCCACCAGCAGAGATCTGGGAGGTCAGCCCCAGCATTTT. Using reference TRBV15 and TRBJ1-5 for the parts outside the CDR3, the full variable domain is DAMVIQNPRYQVTQFGKPVTLSCSQTLNHNVMYWYQQKSSQAPKLLFHYYDKDFNNEADTPDNFQSRRPNTSFCFLDIRSPGLGDTAMYLCATSRDLGGQPQHFGDGTRLSIL.